The 15 T cell receptor beta chains below all came from one sample that was sequenced in a study of T cell responses to AZD1222 COVID-19 vaccine. The data were produced by immunoSEQ multiplex PCR, yet TCRdb's version contains in-frame clones alone and is incomplete. Of more than 150,000 clones in the sample, around 88% were seen once. Sample: peripheral blood, taken on day 0 of AZD1222 vaccination. These receptors were collected from an adult in good health.

Written as DNA, the CDR3 is TGTGCCTGGGGATTAAGCGAGACCCAGTACTTC. Amino acids: CAWGLSETQYF. V is TRBV30 and J is TRBJ2-5; no clear D. V shed 5 bases and J shed 5 bases, with 9 bases lying between them. CDR1 GTSNPN and CDR2 SVGIG come from the germline V gene (reference sequence). CDR3 size: 11 residues.

This clone appeared a few times. V and J are TRBV5-4 and TRBJ2-1; 9 bases are a match to TRBD2. Germline V gene lookup returns CDR1 SGHNT and CDR2 YYREEE (reference sequence). Germline trimming cut 7 bases from V and 9 bases from J; bases unmatched to any gene: 8. This CDR3 is built from 13 residues. The CDR3 reads CASGVTRGGEQFF. The CDR3, as DNA: TGTGCCAGCGGGGTAACGCGGGGGGGTGAGCAGTTCTTC.

The chain links TRBV19 to TRBJ2-7; the D gene is possibly TRBD2 (5 bases). The CDR3 sequence is 17 residues long. Looked up from germline, CDR1 is LNHDA and CDR2 is SQIVND (reference sequence). Trimming left V 7 bases short and J 2 bases short, with 24 bases between. CDR3 amino acids: CASTPAYEGGTPYEQYF. As DNA, the CDR3 is TGTGCCAGTACTCCGGCCTACGAGGGCGGTACTCCCTACGAGCAGTACTTC.

The gene calls are TRBV19 and TRBJ2-3; D is perhaps TRBD2 (6 bases). CDR1 LNHDA and CDR2 SQIVND come from the germline V gene (reference sequence). The V end was cut by 6 bases, the J end by 4 bases, with 17 bases between. CDR3 length: 15 residues. As DNA, the CDR3 is TGTGCCAGTAGACCGACCGGGACTTGGGCAGATACGCAGTATTTT. Translation: CASRPTGTWADTQYF.

V and J are TRBV5-1 and TRBJ2-7, with TRBD1 matching over 8 bases. Germline assignment: CDR1 SGHRS and CDR2 YFSETQ. Germline trimming cut 0 bases from V and 3 bases from J; bases unmatched to any gene: 5. This CDR3 region has 15 residues. The chain's CDR3 is CASSLADRDLYEQYF. In DNA form, the CDR3 reads TGCGCCAGCAGCTTGGCGGACAGGGACCTCTACGAGCAGTACTTC.

Only one count was recorded for this clone. This chain joins TRBV7-2 and TRBJ2-7; D is ambiguous. In germline, CDR1 is SGHTA, CDR2 FQGNSA. The CDR3 contains 13 residues. The ends were cut back, 3 bases at V and 3 bases at J, with 9 bases in the middle. The CDR3 spells CASSFTANYEQYF. The CDR3 nucleotides are TGTGCCAGCAGCTTTACCGCTAACTACGAGCAGTACTTC.

This clone has just one count. Distinct nucleotide sequences in the sample also encode this CDR3. The chain is built from TRBV6-5 and TRBJ1-2, with D possibly TRBD1 on 5 matching bases. Germline V CDR1 and CDR2: MNHEY, SVGAGI. V was shortened by 0 bases and J by 5 bases, with 7 bases between the two germline ends. The CDR3 has 13 amino acids. Here the CDR3 DNA reads TGTGCCAGCAGTTACTCCGGGGGGTATGGCTACACCTTC. As protein: CASSYSGGYGYTF.

This clone was detected a few times. V usage is TRBV29-1 and J usage is TRBJ2-1; TRBD2 agrees at 10 bases. Germline V gene sequence: CDR1 SQVTM, CDR2 ANQGSEA. The CDR3 runs to 16 residues. Germline trimming cut 6 bases from V and 10 bases from J; bases unmatched to any gene: 18. Here the CDR3 reads CSVASRLAGPVREQFF. Here the CDR3 DNA reads TGCAGCGTCGCGTCAAGACTAGCGGGCCCTGTTCGGGAGCAGTTCTTC.

V usage is TRBV28 and J usage is TRBJ1-2; tentatively, D is TRBD1 (5 bases). V dropped 3 bases and J dropped 4 bases, with 15 bases sitting between them. Germline CDR1 MDHEN, CDR2 SYDVKM. The CDR3 has 15 amino acids. In DNA form, the CDR3 reads TGTGCCAGCAGTTTGGGGCAGGGAATTTCCTATGGCTACACCTTC. Its protein is CASSLGQGISYGYTF.

The chain is built from TRBV4-2 and TRBJ2-7; no reliable D call. Trimming pared 1 base from V and 5 bases from J, leaving 15 bases between. CDR3 length: 15 residues. CDR1 and CDR2 (germline): LGHNA, YNFKEQ. In DNA, the CDR3 is TGTGCCAGCAGCCAAGTTGGAGCTAACATCCACGAGCAGTACTTC. It translates to CASSQVGANIHEQYF.

CDR3 DNA sequence: TGCGCCAGCAGCCTCGGGACTGGGTCTAAAGAGACCCAGTACTTC. The encoded protein is CASSLGTGSKETQYF. The chain combines TRBV4-3 with TRBJ2-5, with TRBD2 as a possible D gene (6 bases). Germline assignment: CDR1 LGHNA and CDR2 YSLEER. Trimming took 4 bases from V and 3 from J, leaving 15 bases between them. This CDR3 has 15 amino acids.

This clone was found a few times. The rearrangement uses TRBV15 and TRBJ1-6, with D unclear. The CDR3 covers 14 residues. V lost 0 bases and J lost 14, with 14 bases in between. In germline, CDR1 is LNHNV, CDR2 YYDKDF (reference sequence). In DNA form, the CDR3 reads TGTGCCACCAGCAGAGATTTATCGGCTCCATCCCTCCACTTT. This translates into CATSRDLSAPSLHF. The full variable domain, in which reference TRBV15 and TRBJ1-6 provide the parts outside the CDR3, is DAMVIQNPRYQVTQFGKPVTLSCSQTLNHNVMYWYQQKSSQAPKLLFHYYDKDFNNEADTPDNFQSRRPNTSFCFLDIRSPGLGDTAMYLCATSRDLSAPSLHFGNGTRLTVT.

V gene TRBV19 combines with J gene TRBJ1-2; D uncertain. This CDR3 contains 15 residues. Trimming stripped 5 bases from V and 1 base from J, with 14 bases between. Germline V gene lookup returns CDR1 LNHDA and CDR2 SQIVND (reference sequence). The CDR3 DNA is TGTGCCAGTAGTGAGCCCCACGGATTTAACTATGGCTACACCTTC. Translated, it gives CASSEPHGFNYGYTF. The whole variable domain, filled in from reference TRBV19 and TRBJ1-2, reads DGGITQSPKYLFRKEGQNVTLSCEQNLNHDAMYWYRQDPGQGLRLIYYSQIVNDFQKGDIAEGYSVSREKKESFPLTVTSAQKNPTAFYLCASSEPHGFNYGYTFGSGTRLTVV.

The J gene is TRBJ1-5, the V gene TRBV9; D unclear. Germline V gene sequence: CDR1 SGDLS, CDR2 YYNGEE. The CDR3 has 13 residues. Trimming shortened V by 3 bases and J by 2 bases, and 6 bases separated the two germline ends. The CDR3, as DNA: TGTGCCAGCAGCGGTGGGGGCAATCAGCCCCAGCATTTT. Translation gives CASSGGGNQPQHF. Looking up the rest from reference TRBV9 and TRBJ1-5 gives the full variable domain: DSGVTQTPKHLITATGQRVTLRCSPRSGDLSVYWYQQSLDQGLQFLIQYYNGEERAKGNILERFSAQQFPDLHSELNLSSLELGDSALYFCASSGGGNQPQHFGDGTRLSIL.

This chain connects TRBV6-6 to TRBJ1-3; possibly TRBD1 for D (6 bases). Germline-derived CDR1 and CDR2 are MNHNY and SVGAGI (reference sequence). This CDR3 spans 15 amino acids. Deletions cut 2 bases from V and 2 bases from J, with 10 bases between. CDR3 DNA sequence: TGTGCCAGCAGTTACACGACAGGAGCTGGAAACACCATATATTTT. Its protein is CASSYTTGAGNTIYF.